The TCR beta chain described here comes from a study of shared T cell receptors in the human thymus. The data were produced by immunoSEQ multiplex PCR, yet TCRdb's version contains in-frame clones alone and is incomplete. The sample shows more than 550,000 clones, 70% to 90% of them seen only once. The CDR3 contains 17 residues. The V end lost 6 bases, the J end lost 4 bases, and 24 bases lay between the germline ends. Per the germline V gene, CDR1 is LGHNT and CDR2 is FRNRAP. A further study also used this sample, focusing on human thymus T cells.

The origin of this receptor is a girl in the first two years of life with a congenital heart defect. Sequencing input: thymocytes. The chain carries TRBV12-5 and TRBJ2-5; maybe TRBD2 (5 bases). CDR3 residues: CASGHNPRFPGGETQYF. The DNA of the CDR3 is TGTGCTAGTGGCCACAATCCCCGATTCCCTGGAGGAGAGACCCAGTACTTC.